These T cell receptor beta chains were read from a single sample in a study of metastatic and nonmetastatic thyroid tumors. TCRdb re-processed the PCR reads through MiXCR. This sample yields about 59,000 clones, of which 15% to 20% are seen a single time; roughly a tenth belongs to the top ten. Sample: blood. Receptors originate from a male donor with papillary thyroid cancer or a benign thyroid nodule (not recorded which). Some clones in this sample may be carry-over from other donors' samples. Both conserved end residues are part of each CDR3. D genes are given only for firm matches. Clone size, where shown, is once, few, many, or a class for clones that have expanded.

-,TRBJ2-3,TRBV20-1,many,CSASGLFTTDTQYF,TGCAGTGCTAGTGGACTTTTTACCACAGATACGCAGTATTTT
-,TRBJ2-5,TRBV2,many,CASSEQETQYF,TGTGCCAGCAGTGAACAAGAGACCCAGTACTTC
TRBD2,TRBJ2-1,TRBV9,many,CASSVVGGGPVNEQFF,TGTGCCAGCAGCGTAGTGGGGGGAGGGCCGGTCAATGAGCAGTTCTTC
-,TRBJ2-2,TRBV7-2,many,CASSPSDATGELFF,TGTGCCAGCAGCCCCAGTGACGCTACCGGGGAGCTGTTTTTT
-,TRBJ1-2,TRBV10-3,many,CAISESGGRPNYGYTF,TGTGCCATCAGTGAGTCGGGGGGGCGGCCTAACTATGGCTACACCTTC
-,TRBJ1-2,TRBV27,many,CASSWPSGYGYTF,TGTGCCAGCAGTTGGCCCTCCGGCTATGGCTACACCTTC
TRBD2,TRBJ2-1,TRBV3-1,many,CASSQDAGGAYNEQFF,TGTGCCAGCAGCCAAGACGCGGGGGGGGCTTACAATGAGCAGTTCTTC
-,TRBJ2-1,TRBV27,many,CASSFSGFNEQFF,TGTGCCAGCAGTTTCTCAGGGTTCAATGAGCAGTTCTTC
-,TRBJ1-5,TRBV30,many,CASSKEAGQPQHF,TGTGCCTCCTCGAAGGAGGCGGGTCAGCCCCAGCATTTT
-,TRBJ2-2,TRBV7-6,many,CASSRTGELFF,TGTGCCAGCAGCAGAACCGGGGAGCTGTTTTTT
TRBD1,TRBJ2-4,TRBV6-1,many,CASSQGGAPKNIQYF,TGTGCCAGCAGCCAAGGGGGCGCACCCAAAAACATTCAGTACTTC
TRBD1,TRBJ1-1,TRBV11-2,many,CASSYLPGQTNTEAFF,TGTGCCAGCAGCTACCTGCCGGGACAGACGAACACTGAAGCTTTCTTT
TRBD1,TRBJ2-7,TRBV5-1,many,CASSFQLTGTYEQYF,TGCGCCAGCAGCTTCCAGTTGACAGGGACGTACGAGCAGTACTTC
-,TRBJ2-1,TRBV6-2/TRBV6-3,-,CASSYVGTSLDEQFF,TGTGCCAGCAGTTACGTCGGGACATCCTTGGATGAGCAGTTCTTC
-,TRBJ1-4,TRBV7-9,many,CASKRDNNEKLFF,TGTGCCAGCAAAAGGGACAATAATGAAAAACTGTTTTTT
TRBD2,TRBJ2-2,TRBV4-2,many,CASSQEVRAGGGPGELFF,TGTGCCAGCAGCCAAGAGGTACGAGCGGGAGGGGGCCCCGGGGAGCTGTTTTTT
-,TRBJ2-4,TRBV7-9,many,CASSLALGRSKNIQYF,TGTGCCAGCAGCTTAGCGCTTGGTCGCTCCAAAAACATTCAGTACTTC
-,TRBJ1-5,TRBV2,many,CASSPPNQPQHF,TGTGCCAGCTCCCCACCCAATCAGCCCCAGCATTTT
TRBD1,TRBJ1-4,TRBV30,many,CAWKDRGEEKLFF,TGTGCCTGGAAGGACAGGGGAGAGGAAAAACTGTTTTTT
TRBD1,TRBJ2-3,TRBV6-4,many,CASSERQGVNTQYF,TGTGCCAGCAGTGAGCGGCAGGGGGTAAATACGCAGTATTTT
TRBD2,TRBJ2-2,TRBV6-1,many,CASSEYIPAGDTGELFF,TGTGCCAGCAGTGAATACATCCCGGCGGGGGACACCGGGGAGCTGTTTTTT
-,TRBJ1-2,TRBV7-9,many,CASSPTGYGYTF,TGTGCCAGCAGCCCGACAGGCTATGGCTACACCTTC
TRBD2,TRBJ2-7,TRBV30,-,CAWSAIRTSGGSYEQYF,TGTGCCTGGAGTGCAATAAGGACTAGCGGGGGCTCCTACGAGCAGTACTTC
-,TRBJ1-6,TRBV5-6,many,CASSFQGFSSPLHF,TGTGCCAGCAGCTTTCAGGGATTCAGTTCACCCCTCCACTTT
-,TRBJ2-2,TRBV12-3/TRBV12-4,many,CASSATNTGELFF,TGTGCCAGCAGTGCGACGAACACCGGGGAGCTGTTTTTT
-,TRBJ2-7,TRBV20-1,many,CSAWAEDTYEQYF,TGCAGTGCTTGGGCCGAGGACACCTACGAGCAGTACTTC
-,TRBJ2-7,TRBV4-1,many,CASSQGGIGYEQYF,TGCGCCAGCAGCCAAGGGGGGATCGGCTACGAGCAGTACTTC
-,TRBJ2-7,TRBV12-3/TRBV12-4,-,CASSLSLAIRGSYEQYF,TGTGCCAGCAGTTTATCCCTAGCGATTAGAGGGTCATACGAGCAGTACTTC
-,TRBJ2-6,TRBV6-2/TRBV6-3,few,CASSRSGCLGSGANFPTF,TGTGCCAGCAGTCGAAGCGGGTGCCTCGGTTCTGGGGCCAACTTCCCGACTTTC
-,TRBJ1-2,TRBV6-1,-,CASTADYGYTF,TGTGCCAGCACCGCAGACTATGGCTACACCTTC
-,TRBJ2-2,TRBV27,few,CASSGPRCGPGELFF,TGTGCCAGCAGTGGGCCGCGGTGTGGCCCTGGGGAGCTGTTTTTT
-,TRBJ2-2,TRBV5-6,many,CASSLGVAVNTGELFF,TGTGCCAGCAGCTTGGGGGTAGCGGTGAACACCGGGGAGCTGTTTTTT
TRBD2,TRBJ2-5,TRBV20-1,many,CSARLRGRGETQYF,TGCAGTGCTAGACTCCGGGGGAGGGGAGAGACCCAGTACTTC
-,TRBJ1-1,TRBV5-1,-,CASRAGGNEAFF,TGCGCCAGCAGAGCGGGAGGGAATGAAGCTTTCTTT
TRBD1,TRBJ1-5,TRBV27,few,CANRLQGCNQPQHF,TGTGCCAACCGCCTACAGGGGTGCAATCAGCCCCAGCATTTT
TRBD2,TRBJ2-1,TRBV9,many,CASSVVGGPYNEQFF,TGTGCCAGCAGCGTTGTGGGAGGGCCTTACAATGAGCAGTTCTTC
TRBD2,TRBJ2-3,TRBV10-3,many,CAISGSGGATSGNTQYF,TGTGCCATCAGTGGAAGTGGGGGCGCGACTAGCGGGAATACGCAGTATTTT
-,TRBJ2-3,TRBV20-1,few,CSARELKGHASADTQYF,TGCAGTGCTAGAGAATTGAAAGGCCACGCGTCCGCAGATACGCAGTATTTT
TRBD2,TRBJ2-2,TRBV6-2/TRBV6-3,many,CASSYSSGSGELFF,TGTGCCAGCAGTTACTCGAGCGGGAGCGGGGAGCTGTTTTTT
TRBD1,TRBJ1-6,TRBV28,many,CASSETGAVSPLHF,TGTGCCAGCAGTGAAACAGGGGCTGTGTCACCCCTCCACTTT
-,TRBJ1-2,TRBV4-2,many,CASSQVGANYGYTF,TGTGCCAGCAGCCAAGTCGGAGCTAACTATGGCTACACCTTC
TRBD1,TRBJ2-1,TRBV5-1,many,CASSLEGTGTSYNEQFF,TGCGCCAGCAGCTTGGAGGGGACAGGGACTTCCTACAATGAGCAGTTCTTC
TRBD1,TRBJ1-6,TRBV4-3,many,CATGQDYNSPLHF,TGCGCCACAGGACAGGACTATAATTCACCCCTCCACTTT
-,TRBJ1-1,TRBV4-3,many,CASSQVSGANTEAFF,TGCGCCAGCAGCCAAGTAAGTGGGGCGAACACTGAAGCTTTCTTT
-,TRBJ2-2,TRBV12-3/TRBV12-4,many,CASTRDPNTGELFF,TGTGCCAGCACCAGGGACCCAAACACCGGGGAGCTGTTTTTT
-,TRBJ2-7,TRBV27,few,CPSSLGPVGQQYF,TGTCCCAGCAGTTTGGGGCCCGTCGGCCAGCAGTACTTC
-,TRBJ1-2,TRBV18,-,CASSPDRSYGYTF,TGTGCCAGCTCACCCGACAGGAGCTATGGCTACACCTTC
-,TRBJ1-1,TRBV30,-,CAWVPGRRTEALF,TGTGCCTGGGTCCCAGGCCGGAGGACTGAAGCTTTATTT
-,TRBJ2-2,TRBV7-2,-,CASSFRLAGAVELFF,TGTGCCAGCAGCTTTCGGCTAGCTGGGGCCGTGGAGCTGTTTTTT
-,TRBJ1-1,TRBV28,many,CASRPPGNTEAFF,TGTGCCAGCAGACCCCCGGGGAACACTGAAGCTTTCTTT
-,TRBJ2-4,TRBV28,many,CASNRDTAKNIQYF,TGTGCCAGCAACCGCGATACAGCCAAAAACATTCAGTACTTC
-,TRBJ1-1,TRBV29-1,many,CSIQPGGTEAFF,TGCAGCATCCAACCCGGAGGCACTGAAGCTTTCTTT
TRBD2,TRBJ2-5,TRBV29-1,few,CSLIKGLAVLAETQYF,TGCAGTCTAATAAAGGGCCTAGCGGTGCTCGCAGAGACCCAGTACTTC
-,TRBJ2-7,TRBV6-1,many,CASSEGSRDNYEQYF,TGTGCCAGCAGTGAAGGGTCCAGGGACAACTACGAGCAGTACTTC
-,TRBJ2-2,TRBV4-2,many,CASSQVGGQGENTGELFF,TGTGCCAGCAGCCAAGTAGGGGGGCAGGGGGAGAACACCGGGGAGCTGTTTTTT
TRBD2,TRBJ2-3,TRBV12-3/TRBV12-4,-,CASSLQSPSGGIGDADTQYF,TGTGCCAGCAGTTTACAGAGCCCTAGCGGGGGAATAGGGGACGCAGATACGCAGTATTTT
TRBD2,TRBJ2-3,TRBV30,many,CASTLAGGRADTQYF,TGTGCCTCAACTTTAGCGGGAGGAAGGGCAGATACGCAGTATTTT
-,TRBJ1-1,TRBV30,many,CAWSVSGGAEAFF,TGTGCCTGGAGTGTCTCCGGCGGGGCTGAAGCTTTCTTT